These T cell receptor beta chains were read from a single sample in a study of metastatic and nonmetastatic thyroid tumors. TCRdb ran MiXCR on the PCR reads. The profile shows about 21,000 clones, roughly 27% of them singletons. The sample consisted of tumor tissue. These TCRs come from a male donor with papillary thyroid cancer or a benign thyroid nodule (not recorded which). Some clones in this sample may be carry-over from other donors' samples. Each CDR3 is given with its conserved first and last residue. The D gene is left open where the match is weak. The size entry is marked missing in some rows and otherwise reads once, few, many or a size class.

>TRBV5-1|17|medium-sized|TRBJ2-2|TRBD2
CASSFGGGRVNTGELFF
TGCGCCAGCAGCTTCGGGGGGGGCAGGGTGAACACCGGGGAGCTGTTTTTT
>TRBV5-1|15|NA|TRBJ2-1|TRBD2
CATGLSGSSYNEQFF
TGCGCCACGGGACTTAGCGGGAGCTCCTACAATGAGCAGTTCTTC
>TRBV5-1|17|NA|TRBJ2-1|NA
CASSSAGGTPAYNEQFF
TGCGCCAGCAGCTCTGCAGGGGGGACGCCAGCCTACAATGAGCAGTTCTTC
>TRBV15|16|medium-sized|TRBJ1-3|NA
CATSRAAASSGNTIYF
TGTGCCACCAGCAGAGCGGCGGCCAGCTCTGGAAACACCATATATTTT
>TRBV6-1|14|NA|TRBJ1-2|TRBD1
CASSDFAGGNGYTF
TGTGCCAGCAGTGATTTCGCAGGGGGTAATGGCTACACCTTC
>TRBV12-3/TRBV12-4|13|few|TRBJ1-1|NA
CASSSYQGTEAFF
TGTGCCAGCAGTTCGTACCAGGGCACTGAAGCTTTCTTT
>TRBV6-1|17|NA|TRBJ2-6|NA
CASSEATFSPGANVLTF
TGTGCCAGCAGTGAAGCTACCTTTTCGCCCGGGGCCAACGTCCTGACTTTC
>TRBV6-1|13|few|TRBJ2-7|TRBD2
CASTLAGSYEQYF
TGTGCCAGCACGCTAGCGGGGTCCTACGAGCAGTACTTC
>TRBV28|14|NA|TRBJ2-7|TRBD1
CASSSPGQGNEQYF
TGTGCCAGTAGTTCACCGGGACAGGGGAACGAGCAGTACTTC
>TRBV20-1|13|NA|TRBJ1-2|NA
CSAQTVAGYGYTF
TGCAGTGCCCAGACGGTGGCCGGCTATGGCTACACCTTC
>TRBV12-3/TRBV12-4|16|few|TRBJ2-3|TRBD2
CASSLDTGGSTDTQYF
TGTGCCAGCAGTTTAGATACGGGGGGTAGCACAGATACGCAGTATTTT
>TRBV6-5|14|few|TRBJ1-2|TRBD1
CASSFRLTGYGYTF
TGTGCCAGCAGTTTCCGCCTGACAGGGTATGGCTACACCTTC
>TRBV20-1|14|NA|TRBJ2-7|NA
CSADSGTGSYEQYF
TGCAGTGCTGATTCCGGGACGGGTTCCTACGAGCAGTACTTC
>TRBV11-3|11|NA|TRBJ2-5|NA
CASSLGETQYF
TGTGCCAGCAGCTTGGGGGAGACCCAGTACTTC
>TRBV7-2|16|NA|TRBJ2-7|TRBD2
CASSLALEGTIATQYF
TGTGCCAGCAGCTTAGCCCTAGAGGGGACTATCGCCACCCAGTACTTC
>TRBV28|14|few|TRBJ1-5|TRBD1
CASQDREGNQPQHF
TGTGCCAGCCAAGACAGGGAAGGCAATCAGCCCCAGCATTTT
>TRBV5-4|14|NA|TRBJ2-5|NA
CASSLDLRDETQYF
TGTGCCAGCAGCTTGGATTTAAGGGATGAGACCCAGTACTTC
>TRBV14|16|few|TRBJ2-4|TRBD2
CASSQTSGIAKNIQYF
TGCGCCAGCAGCCAGACTAGCGGGATAGCCAAAAACATTCAGTACTTC
>TRBV5-6|14|many|TRBJ1-2|TRBD1
CASSTGQGWNGYTF
TGTGCCAGCAGCACAGGACAGGGATGGAATGGCTACACCTTC
>TRBV24-1|15|few|TRBJ2-5|NA
CATSDAVGAQETQYF
TGTGCCACCAGTGATGCCGTGGGGGCCCAAGAGACCCAGTACTTC